Below, 4 T cell receptor beta chains from the same sample are listed, as sequenced in a study of immune heterogeneity within non-small cell lung tumors. Bulk tumor genomic DNA, roughly 660 ng per sample, was used as template. Spaced far apart, several biopsies were taken from each primary tumor during surgery. Each patient presented with untreated, newly diagnosed non-small cell lung cancer and received curative surgery. It was a multiplex PCR that amplified TCR beta CDR3, with 32 V and 13 J primers. TCRdb recomputed calls from the multiplex PCR reads with MiXCR, one row per CDR3 protein. The data hold 10,000 to 12,000 distinct CDR3 sequences, with 25% to 35% observed a single time. The sample was lung tumor tissue. These TCRs come from a woman aged 55 to 70 with non-small cell lung cancer.

This clonotype was observed at least ten times. The rearrangement uses TRBV4-2 and TRBJ1-4; unclear D gene. CDR1 LGHNA and CDR2 YNFKEQ come from the germline V gene. This CDR3 has 15 residues. V dropped 4 bases and J dropped 7 bases, with 16 bases sitting between them. The CDR3 here is CASSPEGVRGEKLFF. The CDR3 DNA follows: TGTGCCAGCAGCCCTGAAGGCGTCAGAGGTGAAAAACTGTTTTTT.

Relative to its sample, this clonotype is medium-sized. V and J are TRBV12-3 or TRBV12-4 and TRBJ2-7; D not resolved. Trimming removed 1 base at V and 3 bases at J, with 7 bases between. CDR3 length: 13 residues. In DNA, the CDR3 is TGTGCCAGCAGTTTAGTCGCAAACTACGAGCAGTACTTC. Translation: CASSLVANYEQYF.

As regards this clonotype: Compared with germline, one end of the junction differs, possibly owing to a read error. The V and J genes are TRBV20-1 and TRBJ2-1, with D maybe TRBD2 (6 bases). This CDR3 spans 15 amino acids. From germline, CDR1 is DFQATT and CDR2 SNEGSKA (reference sequence). The CDR3 protein is CSTSPTRGRSHEQFF. The CDR3 bases are TGCAGTACTAGCCCCACTAGAGGGAGATCCCATGAGCAGTTCTTC.

This clonotype was recorded many times. The chain recombines TRBV27 with TRBJ2-5; TRBD2 matches at 14 bases. Losses at the gene ends were 0 bases for V and 4 bases for J; bases not matched to a gene: 4. CDR3 length: 17 residues. The germline gives CDR1 MNHEY, CDR2 SMNVEV (reference sequence). The CDR3 bases are TGTGCCAGCAGTTTATCCCAAGGACTAGCGGGAGGAGAGACCCAGTACTTC. This codes for CASSLSQGLAGGETQYF.